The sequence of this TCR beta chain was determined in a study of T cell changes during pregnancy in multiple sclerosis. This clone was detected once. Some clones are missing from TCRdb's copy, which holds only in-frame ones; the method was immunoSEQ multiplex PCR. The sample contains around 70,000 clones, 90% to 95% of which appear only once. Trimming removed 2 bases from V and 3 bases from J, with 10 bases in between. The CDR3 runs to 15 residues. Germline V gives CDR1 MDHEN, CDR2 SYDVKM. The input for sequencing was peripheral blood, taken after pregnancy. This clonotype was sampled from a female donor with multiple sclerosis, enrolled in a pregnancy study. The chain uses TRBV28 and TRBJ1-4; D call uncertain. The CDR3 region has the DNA TGTGCCAGCAGTTTACCAACTCGGGCTAATGAAAAACTGTTTTTT. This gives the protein CASSLPTRANEKLFF.